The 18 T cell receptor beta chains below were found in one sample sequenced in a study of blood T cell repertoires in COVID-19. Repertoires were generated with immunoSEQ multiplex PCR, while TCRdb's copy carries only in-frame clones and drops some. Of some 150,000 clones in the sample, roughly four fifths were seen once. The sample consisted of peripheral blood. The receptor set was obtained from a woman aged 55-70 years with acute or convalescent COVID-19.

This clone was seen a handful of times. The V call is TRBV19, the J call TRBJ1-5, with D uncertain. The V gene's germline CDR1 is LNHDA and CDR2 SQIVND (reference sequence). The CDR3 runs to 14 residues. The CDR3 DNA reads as TGTGCGAGTGACCGGGGAGGAAGCAATCAGCCCCAGCATTTT. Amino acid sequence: CASDRGGSNQPQHF.

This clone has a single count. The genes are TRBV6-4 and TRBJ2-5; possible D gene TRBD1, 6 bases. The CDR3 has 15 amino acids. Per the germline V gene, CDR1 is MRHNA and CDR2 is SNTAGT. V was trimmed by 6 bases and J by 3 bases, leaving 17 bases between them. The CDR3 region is CASSGEQGWEETQYF. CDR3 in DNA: TGTGCCAGCAGCGGGGAACAGGGCTGGGAAGAGACCCAGTACTTC.

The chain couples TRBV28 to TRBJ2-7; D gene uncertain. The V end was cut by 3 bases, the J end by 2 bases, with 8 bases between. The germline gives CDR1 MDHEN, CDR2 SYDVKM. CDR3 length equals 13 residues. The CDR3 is CASSLAAPYEQYV. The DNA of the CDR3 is TGTGCCAGCAGTTTGGCGGCTCCCTACGAGCAGTACGTC.

The chain's CDR3 is CASSLESTRGTDTQYF. The CDR3 DNA follows: TGCGCCAGCAGCTTGGAATCCACCCGGGGCACAGATACGCAGTATTTT. The chain has TRBV5-1 and TRBJ2-3, with no clear D. The V gene's germline CDR1 is SGHRS and CDR2 YFSETQ. With 0 bases removed from V and 1 base from J, the gap between germline ends came to 12 bases. The CDR3 loop spans 16 amino acids.

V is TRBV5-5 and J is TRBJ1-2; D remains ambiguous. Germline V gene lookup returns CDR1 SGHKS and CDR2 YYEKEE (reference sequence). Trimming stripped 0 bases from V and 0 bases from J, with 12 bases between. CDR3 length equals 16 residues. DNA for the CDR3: TGTGCCAGCAGCTTGGTCGTTGCAGGTGCTAACTATGGCTACACCTTC. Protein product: CASSLVVAGANYGYTF.

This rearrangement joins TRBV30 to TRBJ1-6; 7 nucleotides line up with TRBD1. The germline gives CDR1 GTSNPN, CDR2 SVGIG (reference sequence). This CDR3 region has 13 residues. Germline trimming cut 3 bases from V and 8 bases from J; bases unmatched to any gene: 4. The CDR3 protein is CAWSYRGDSPLHF. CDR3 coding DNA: TGTGCCTGGAGCTACAGGGGCGATTCACCCCTCCACTTT.

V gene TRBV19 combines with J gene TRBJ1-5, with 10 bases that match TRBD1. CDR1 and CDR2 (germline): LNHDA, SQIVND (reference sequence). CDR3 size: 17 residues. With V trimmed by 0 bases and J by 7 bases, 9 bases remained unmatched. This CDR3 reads CASSIDGRQGAGQPQHF. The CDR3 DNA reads TGTGCCAGTAGTATAGATGGGAGACAGGGGGCCGGACAGCCCCAGCATTTT.

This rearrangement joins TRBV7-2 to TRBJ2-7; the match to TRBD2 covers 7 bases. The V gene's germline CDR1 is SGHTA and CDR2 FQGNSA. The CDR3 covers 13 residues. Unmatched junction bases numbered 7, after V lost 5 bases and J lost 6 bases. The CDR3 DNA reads TGTGCCAGCAGCCCCCACTCGGGAGGCGAGCAGTACGTC. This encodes CASSPHSGGEQYV.

CDR3 loop: CASSSQLSIYGYTF. As DNA, the CDR3 is TGCGCCAGCAGCTCCCAACTGTCTATCTATGGCTACACCTTC. The V gene is TRBV5-1, the J gene TRBJ1-2; D is uncertain. The CDR3 has 14 residues. V gave up 3 bases and J gave up 4 bases, with 13 bases separating them. The germline V gene has CDR1 SGHRS and CDR2 YFSETQ. Drawing the rest from reference TRBV5-1 and TRBJ1-2, the complete variable domain is KAGVTQTPRYLIKTRGQQVTLSCSPISGHRSVSWYQQTPGQGLQFLFEYFSETQRNKGNFPGRFSGRQFSNSRSEMNVSTLELGDSALYLCASSSQLSIYGYTFGSGTRLTVV.

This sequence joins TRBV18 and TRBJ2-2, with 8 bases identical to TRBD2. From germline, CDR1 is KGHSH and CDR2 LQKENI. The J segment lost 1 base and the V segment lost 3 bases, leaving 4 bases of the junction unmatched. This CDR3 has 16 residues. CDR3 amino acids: CASSPRLAGNTGELFF. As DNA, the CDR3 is TGTGCCAGCTCACCGCGGCTAGCGGGGAACACCGGGGAGCTGTTTTTT.

DNA of the CDR3: TGTGCCAGCAGCCCCGACAGGGGTAATTCACCCCTCCACTTT. Residues: CASSPDRGNSPLHF. This rearrangement joins TRBV5-6 to TRBJ1-6; TRBD1 matches at 8 bases. Germline CDR1 SGHDT, CDR2 YYEEEE. Unmatched junction bases numbered 3, after V lost 4 bases and J lost 6 bases. The CDR3 is 14 amino acids. The full variable domain, in which reference TRBV5-6 and TRBJ1-6 provide the parts outside the CDR3, is DAGVTQSPTHLIKTRGQQVTLRCSPKSGHDTVSWYQQALGQGPQFIFQYYEEEERQRGNFPDRFSGHQFPNYSSELNVNALLLGDSALYLCASSPDRGNSPLHFGNGTRLTVT.

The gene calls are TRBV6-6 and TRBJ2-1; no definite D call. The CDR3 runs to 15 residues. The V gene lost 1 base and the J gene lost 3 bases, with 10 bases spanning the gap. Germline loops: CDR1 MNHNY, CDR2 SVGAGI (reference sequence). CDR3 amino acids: CASSYYGGDYNEQFF. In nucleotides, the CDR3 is TGTGCCAGCAGTTACTATGGCGGTGACTACAATGAGCAGTTCTTC.

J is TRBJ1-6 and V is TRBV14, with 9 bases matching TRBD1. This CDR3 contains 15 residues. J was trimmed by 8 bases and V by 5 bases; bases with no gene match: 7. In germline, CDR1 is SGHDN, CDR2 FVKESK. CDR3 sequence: CASSVRTGVDSPLHF. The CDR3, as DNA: TGTGCCAGCAGCGTCCGGACAGGGGTGGATTCACCCCTCCACTTT.

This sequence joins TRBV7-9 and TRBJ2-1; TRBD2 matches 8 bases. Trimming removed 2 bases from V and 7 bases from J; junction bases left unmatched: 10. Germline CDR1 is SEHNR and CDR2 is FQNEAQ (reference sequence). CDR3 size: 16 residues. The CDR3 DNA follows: TGTGCCAGCAGCTTATTAGACGGGGGGGCCGGAAATGAGCAGTTCTTC. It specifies CASSLLDGGAGNEQFF.

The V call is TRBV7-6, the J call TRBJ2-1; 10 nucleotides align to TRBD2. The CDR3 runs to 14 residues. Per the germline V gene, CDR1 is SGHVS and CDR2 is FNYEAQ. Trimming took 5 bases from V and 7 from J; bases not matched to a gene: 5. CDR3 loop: CASSQGLAVNEQFF. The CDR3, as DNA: TGTGCCAGCAGCCAAGGACTAGCGGTTAATGAGCAGTTCTTC.

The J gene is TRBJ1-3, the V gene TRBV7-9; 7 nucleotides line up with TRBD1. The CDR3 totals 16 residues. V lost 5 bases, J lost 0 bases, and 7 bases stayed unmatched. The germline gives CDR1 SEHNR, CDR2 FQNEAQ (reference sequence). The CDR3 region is CASSPPGQNSGNTIYF. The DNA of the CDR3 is TGTGCCAGCAGCCCCCCGGGACAGAACTCTGGAAACACCATATATTTT.

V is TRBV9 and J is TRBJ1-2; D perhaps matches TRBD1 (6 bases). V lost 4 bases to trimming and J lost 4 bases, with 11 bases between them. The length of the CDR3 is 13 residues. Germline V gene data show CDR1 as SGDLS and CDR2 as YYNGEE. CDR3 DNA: TGTGCCAGCAGCCCACAGGGCGGCTATGGCTACACCTTC. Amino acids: CASSPQGGYGYTF. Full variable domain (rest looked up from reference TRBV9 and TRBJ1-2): DSGVTQTPKHLITATGQRVTLRCSPRSGDLSVYWYQQSLDQGLQFLIQYYNGEERAKGNILERFSAQQFPDLHSELNLSSLELGDSALYFCASSPQGGYGYTFGSGTRLTVV.

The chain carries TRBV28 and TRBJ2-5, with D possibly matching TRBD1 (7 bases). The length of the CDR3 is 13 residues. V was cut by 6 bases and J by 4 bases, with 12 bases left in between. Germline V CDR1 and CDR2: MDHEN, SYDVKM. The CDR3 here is CASRPGGGETQYF. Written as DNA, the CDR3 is TGTGCCAGCAGACCAGGGGGAGGAGAGACCCAGTACTTC. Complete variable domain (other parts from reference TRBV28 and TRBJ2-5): DVKVTQSSRYLVKRTGEKVFLECVQDMDHENMFWYRQDPGLGLRLIYFSYDVKMKEKGDIPEGYSVSREKKERFSLILESASTNQTSMYLCASRPGGGETQYFGPGTRLLVL.